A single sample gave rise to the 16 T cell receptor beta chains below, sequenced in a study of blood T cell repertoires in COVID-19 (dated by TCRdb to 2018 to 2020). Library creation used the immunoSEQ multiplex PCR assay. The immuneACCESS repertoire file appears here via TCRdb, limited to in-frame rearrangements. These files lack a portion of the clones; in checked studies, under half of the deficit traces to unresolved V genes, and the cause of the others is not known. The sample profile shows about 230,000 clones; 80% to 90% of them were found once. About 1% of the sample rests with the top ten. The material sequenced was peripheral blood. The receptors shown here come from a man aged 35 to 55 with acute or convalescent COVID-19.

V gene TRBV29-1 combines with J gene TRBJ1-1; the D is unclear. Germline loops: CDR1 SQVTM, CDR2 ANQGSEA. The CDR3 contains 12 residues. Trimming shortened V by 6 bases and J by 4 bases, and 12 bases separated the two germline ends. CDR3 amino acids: CSVRAGSTEAFF. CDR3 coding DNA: TGCAGCGTGAGGGCCGGGAGCACTGAAGCTTTCTTT.

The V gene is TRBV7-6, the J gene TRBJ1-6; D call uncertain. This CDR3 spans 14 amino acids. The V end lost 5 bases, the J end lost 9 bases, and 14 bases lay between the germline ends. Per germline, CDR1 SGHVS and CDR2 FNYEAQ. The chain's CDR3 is CASSLSGVTSPLHF. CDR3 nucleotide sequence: TGTGCCAGCAGCCTCTCAGGTGTGACTTCACCCCTCCACTTT. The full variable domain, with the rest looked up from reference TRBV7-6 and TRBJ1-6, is GAGVSQSPRYKVTKRGQDVALRCDPISGHVSLYWYRQALGQGPEFLTYFNYEAQQDKSGLPNDRFSAERPEGSISTLTIQRTEQRDSAMYRCASSLSGVTSPLHFGNGTRLTVT.

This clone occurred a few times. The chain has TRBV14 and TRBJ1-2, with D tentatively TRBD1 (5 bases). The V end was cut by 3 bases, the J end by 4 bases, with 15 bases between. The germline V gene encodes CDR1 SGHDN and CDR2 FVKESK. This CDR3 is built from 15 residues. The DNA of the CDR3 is TGTGCCAGCAGCCACCCGGGACTGCCATCCTATGGCTACACCTTC. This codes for CASSHPGLPSYGYTF.

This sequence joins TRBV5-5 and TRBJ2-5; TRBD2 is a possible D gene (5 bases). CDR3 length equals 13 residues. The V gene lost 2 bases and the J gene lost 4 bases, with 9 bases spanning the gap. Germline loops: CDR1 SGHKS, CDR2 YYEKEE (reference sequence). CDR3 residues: CASSFASTETQYF. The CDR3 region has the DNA TGTGCCAGCAGCTTTGCTAGCACAGAGACCCAGTACTTC.

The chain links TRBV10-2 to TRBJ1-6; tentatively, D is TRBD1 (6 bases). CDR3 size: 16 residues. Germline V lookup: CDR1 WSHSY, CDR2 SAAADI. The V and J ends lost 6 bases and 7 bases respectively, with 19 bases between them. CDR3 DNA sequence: TGCGCCAGCAGACCATCCGGGACAACTTCAAATTCACCCCTCCACTTT. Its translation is CASRPSGTTSNSPLHF.

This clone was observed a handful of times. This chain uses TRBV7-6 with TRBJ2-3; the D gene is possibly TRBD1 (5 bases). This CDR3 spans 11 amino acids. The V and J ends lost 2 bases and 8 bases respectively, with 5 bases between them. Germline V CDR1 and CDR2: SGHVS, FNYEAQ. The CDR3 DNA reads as TGTGCCAGCAGCTTAAGGGGTACGCAGTATTTT. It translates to CASSLRGTQYF.

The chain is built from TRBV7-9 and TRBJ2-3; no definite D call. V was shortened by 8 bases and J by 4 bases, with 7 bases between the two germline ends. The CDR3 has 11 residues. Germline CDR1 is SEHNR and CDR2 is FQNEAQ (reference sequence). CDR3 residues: CASGEADTQYF. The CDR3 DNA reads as TGTGCCAGCGGCGAGGCAGATACGCAGTATTTT.

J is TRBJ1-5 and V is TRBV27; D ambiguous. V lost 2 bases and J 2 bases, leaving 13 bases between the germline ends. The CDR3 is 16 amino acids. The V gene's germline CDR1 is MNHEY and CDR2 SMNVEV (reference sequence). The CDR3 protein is CASSLVAASGNQPQHF. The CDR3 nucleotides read TGTGCCAGCAGTTTAGTCGCGGCGTCTGGCAATCAGCCCCAGCATTTT.

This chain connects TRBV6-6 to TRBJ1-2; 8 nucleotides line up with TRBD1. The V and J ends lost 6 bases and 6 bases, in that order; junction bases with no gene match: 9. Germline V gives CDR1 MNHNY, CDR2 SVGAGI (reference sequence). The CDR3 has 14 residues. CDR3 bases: TGTGCCAGCAGCCACAGGGGGGAGACGGATGGCTACACCTTC. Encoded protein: CASSHRGETDGYTF.

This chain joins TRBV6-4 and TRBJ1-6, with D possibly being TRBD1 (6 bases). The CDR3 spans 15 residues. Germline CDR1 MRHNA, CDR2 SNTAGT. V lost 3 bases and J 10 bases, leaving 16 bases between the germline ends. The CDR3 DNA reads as TGTGCCAGCAGTGATTACTCGGGGGGCAGGTCACCCCTCCACTTT. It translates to CASSDYSGGRSPLHF.

The CDR3 DNA is TGTGCCAGCATCTGGACTAGCGCCCCGGGAGAGACCCAGTACTTC. Its protein product is CASIWTSAPGETQYF. This sequence joins TRBV5-5 and TRBJ2-5; 9 bases match TRBD2. V dropped 6 bases and J dropped 4; count of bases not matched to a gene: 10. CDR3 length equals 15 residues. Germline lookup yields CDR1 SGHKS and CDR2 YYEKEE (reference sequence).

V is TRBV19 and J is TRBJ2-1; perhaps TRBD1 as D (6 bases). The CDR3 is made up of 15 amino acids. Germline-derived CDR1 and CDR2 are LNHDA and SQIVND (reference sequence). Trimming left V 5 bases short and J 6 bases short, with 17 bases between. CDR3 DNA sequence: TGTGCCAGTAGTTCCGCCCGACAGGTCCGCAATGAGCAGTTCTTC. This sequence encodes CASSSARQVRNEQFF.

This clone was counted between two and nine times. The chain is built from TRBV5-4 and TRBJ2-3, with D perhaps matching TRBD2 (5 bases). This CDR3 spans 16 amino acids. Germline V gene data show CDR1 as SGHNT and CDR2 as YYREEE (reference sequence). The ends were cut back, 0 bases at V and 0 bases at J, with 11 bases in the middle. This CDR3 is CASSLERFPSTDTQYF. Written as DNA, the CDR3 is TGTGCCAGCAGCTTGGAGCGGTTCCCTAGCACAGATACGCAGTATTTT.

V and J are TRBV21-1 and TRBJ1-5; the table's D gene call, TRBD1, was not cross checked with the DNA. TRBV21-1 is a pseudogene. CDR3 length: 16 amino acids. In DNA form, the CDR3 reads TGTGCCAGCAGCCCAAGGACAGGGGGTATCAATCAGCCCCAGCATTTT. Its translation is CASSPRTGGINQPQHF.

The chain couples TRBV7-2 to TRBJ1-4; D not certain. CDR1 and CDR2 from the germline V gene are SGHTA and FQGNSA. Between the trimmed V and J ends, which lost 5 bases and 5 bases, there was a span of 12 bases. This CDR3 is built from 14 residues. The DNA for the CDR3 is TGTGCCAGCAGCGGGCGTGGGAGCAATGAAAAACTGTTTTTT. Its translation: CASSGRGSNEKLFF. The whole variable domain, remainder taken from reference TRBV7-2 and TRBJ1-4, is GAGVSQSPSNKVTEKGKDVELRCDPISGHTALYWYRQSLGQGLEFLIYFQGNSAPDKSGLPSDRFSAERTGGSVSTLTIQRTQQEDSAVYLCASSGRGSNEKLFFGSGTQLSVL.

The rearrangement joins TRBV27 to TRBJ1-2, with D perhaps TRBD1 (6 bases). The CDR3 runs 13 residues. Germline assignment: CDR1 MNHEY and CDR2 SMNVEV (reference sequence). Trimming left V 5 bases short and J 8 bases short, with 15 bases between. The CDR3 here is CASSLQQGWGYTF. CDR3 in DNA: TGTGCCAGCAGTCTTCAACAGGGATGGGGCTACACCTTC.